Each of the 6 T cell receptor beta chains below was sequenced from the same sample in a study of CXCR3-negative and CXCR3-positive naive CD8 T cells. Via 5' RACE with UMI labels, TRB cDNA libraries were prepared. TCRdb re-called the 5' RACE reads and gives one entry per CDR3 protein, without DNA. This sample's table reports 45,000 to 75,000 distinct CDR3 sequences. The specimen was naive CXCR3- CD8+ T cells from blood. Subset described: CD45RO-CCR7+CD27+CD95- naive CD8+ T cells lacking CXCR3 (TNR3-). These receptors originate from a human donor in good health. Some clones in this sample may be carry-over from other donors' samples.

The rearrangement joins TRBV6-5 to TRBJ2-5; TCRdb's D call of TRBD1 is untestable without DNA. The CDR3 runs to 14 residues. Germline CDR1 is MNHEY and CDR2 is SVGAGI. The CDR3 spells CASREDRTQETQYF.

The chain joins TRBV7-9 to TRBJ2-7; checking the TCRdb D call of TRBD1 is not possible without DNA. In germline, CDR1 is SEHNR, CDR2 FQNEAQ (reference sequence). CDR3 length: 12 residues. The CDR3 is CASSSGVNEQYF.

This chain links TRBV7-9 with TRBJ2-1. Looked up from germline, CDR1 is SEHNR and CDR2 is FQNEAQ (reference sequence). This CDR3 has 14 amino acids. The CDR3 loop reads CASSLGPMDSEQFF.

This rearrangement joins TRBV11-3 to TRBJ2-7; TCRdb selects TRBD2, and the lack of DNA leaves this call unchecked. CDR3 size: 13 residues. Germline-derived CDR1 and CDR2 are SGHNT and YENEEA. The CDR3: CVSSGPLESVQYF.

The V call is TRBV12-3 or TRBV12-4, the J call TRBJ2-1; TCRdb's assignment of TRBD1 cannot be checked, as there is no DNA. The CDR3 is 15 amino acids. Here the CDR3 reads CASSLTGSSYNEQFF.

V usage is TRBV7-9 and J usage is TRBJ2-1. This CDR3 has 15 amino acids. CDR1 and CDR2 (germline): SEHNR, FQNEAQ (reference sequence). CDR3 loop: CASSSSVSSYNEQFF.